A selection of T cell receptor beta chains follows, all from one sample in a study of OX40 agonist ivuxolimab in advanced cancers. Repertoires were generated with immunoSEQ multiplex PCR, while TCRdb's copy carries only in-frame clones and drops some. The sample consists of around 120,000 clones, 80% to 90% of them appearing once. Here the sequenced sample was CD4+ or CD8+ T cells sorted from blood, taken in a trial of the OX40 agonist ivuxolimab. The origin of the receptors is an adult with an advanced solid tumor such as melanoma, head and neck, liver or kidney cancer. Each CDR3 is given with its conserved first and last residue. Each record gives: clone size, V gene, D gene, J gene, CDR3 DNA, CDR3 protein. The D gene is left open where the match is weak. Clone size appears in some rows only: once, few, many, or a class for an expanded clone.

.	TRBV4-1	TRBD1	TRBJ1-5	TGCGCCAGCAGCCAAGAAAAGGGGGCATATCAGCCCCAGCATTTT	CASSQEKGAYQPQHF
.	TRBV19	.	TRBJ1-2	TGTGCCAGCGTCGGAGGGGGGATGAACTATGGCTACACCTTC	CASVGGGMNYGYTF
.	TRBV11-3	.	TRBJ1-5	TGTGCCAGCAGCCCTGATTCGGGCAGGTGGCGTCAGCCCCAGCATTTT	CASSPDSGRWRQPQHF
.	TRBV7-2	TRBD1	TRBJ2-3	TGTGCCAGCAGTCGGGACAGTGGGCAGGAGATTACGCAGTATTTT	CASSRDSGQEITQYF
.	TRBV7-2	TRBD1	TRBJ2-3	TGTGCCAGCAGTTACGGGACAGGGGCGGATACGCAGTATTTT	CASSYGTGADTQYF
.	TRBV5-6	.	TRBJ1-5	TGTGCCAGCAGCTTTTCGGACAGACATCAGCCCCAGCATTTT	CASSFSDRHQPQHF
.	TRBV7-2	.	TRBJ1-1	TGTGCCAGCAGCTTTCGCATCTTGAACACTGAAGCTTTCTTT	CASSFRILNTEAFF
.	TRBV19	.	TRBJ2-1	TGTGCCAGTAGACACCCCCCGGGGGATGAGCAGTTCTTC	CASRHPPGDEQFF
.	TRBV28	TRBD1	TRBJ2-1	TGTGCCAGCACTCCGGGACAGGGTTTTGAGCAGTTCTTC	CASTPGQGFEQFF
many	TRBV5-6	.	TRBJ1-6	TGTGCCAGCAGCTTCTTCAGCAGGGGTTCACCCCTCCACTTT	CASSFFSRGSPLHF
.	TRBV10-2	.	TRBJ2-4	TGCGCCAGCAGACAGGGTTCGAAAAACATTCAGTACTTC	CASRQGSKNIQYF
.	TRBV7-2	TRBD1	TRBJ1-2	TGTGCCAGCAGCCAGGGGGGACAGGCCTTGAACTATGGCTACACCTTC	CASSQGGQALNYGYTF
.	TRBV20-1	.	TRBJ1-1	TGCAGTGCGATCGACCGATTTGAAGCTTTCTTT	CSAIDRFEAFF
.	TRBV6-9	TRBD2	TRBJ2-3	TGTGCCACCCGGGGGGGGCCAAGCGGGGCCACAGATACGCAGTATTTT	CATRGGPSGATDTQYF
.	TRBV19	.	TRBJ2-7	TGTGCCAGTAGTCCCCGGATCTCTTCCTACGAGCAGTACTTC	CASSPRISSYEQYF
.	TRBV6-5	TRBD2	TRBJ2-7	TGTGCCAGCGGCGGGGGAGGCTCCTACGAGCAGTACTTC	CASGGGGSYEQYF